The 10 T cell receptor beta chains presented below share a single source sample, sequenced in a study of early T cells in non-severe SARS-CoV-2 infection. TCRdb ran MiXCR on the 5' RACE reads and lists one entry per CDR3 protein. The sample shows some 66,000 distinct CDR3 sequences, over 10% of them seen only once. The sample was whole blood. All receptors derive from an adult who was a healthcare worker with PCR-confirmed SARS-CoV-2 infection or an uninfected control (not recorded which).

The rearrangement links TRBV5-1 to TRBJ2-3; TRBD1 or TRBD2 may be the D gene (6 bases each). Trimming left V 0 bases short and J 3 bases short, with 8 bases between. Per germline, CDR1 SGHRS and CDR2 YFSETQ. The CDR3 runs 14 residues. The CDR3 DNA is TGCGCCAGCAGCTTGGAGGGGGGAACAGATACGCAGTATTTT. Translated, it gives CASSLEGGTDTQYF.

This clonotype has ten or more counts. This chain links TRBV6-2 or TRBV6-3 with TRBJ2-7; 8 nucleotides match TRBD2. The length of the CDR3 is 13 residues. After removal of 3 bases from V and 3 bases from J, the junction contained 1 base not matched to a gene. Germline CDR1 and CDR2: MNHEY and SVGEGT. The CDR3 nucleotides read TGTGCCAGCAGTTATAGCGGGATCTACGAGCAGTACTTC. It codes for CASSYSGIYEQYF.

This clonotype showed up just a few times. The chain has TRBV5-1 and TRBJ2-7; 8 bases fit TRBD1. The CDR3 runs to 14 residues. J gave up 4 bases and V 4 bases, and 7 bases lay outside the gene matches. Germline assignment: CDR1 SGHRS and CDR2 YFSETQ. In DNA form, the CDR3 reads TGCGCCAGCAGCCCCCGGACAGGGCAATACGAGCAGTACTTC. It codes for CASSPRTGQYEQYF. Drawing the rest from reference TRBV5-1 and TRBJ2-7, the complete variable domain is KAGVTQTPRYLIKTRGQQVTLSCSPISGHRSVSWYQQTPGQGLQFLFEYFSETQRNKGNFPGRFSGRQFSNSRSEMNVSTLELGDSALYLCASSPRTGQYEQYFGPGTRLTVT.

This clonotype appeared many times. The rearrangement uses TRBV2 and TRBJ2-7; 7 bases fit TRBD2. J lost 4 bases, V lost 4 bases, and 7 bases had no gene match. Germline values: CDR1 SNHLY, CDR2 FYNNEI. There are 14 residues in the CDR3. CDR3 sequence (DNA): TGTGCCAGCAGTGTTAGGCTAGCGGATTACGAGCAGTACTTC. It is translated as CASSVRLADYEQYF.

In this sample, this clonotype turned up many times. The V and J genes are TRBV10-1 and TRBJ2-1; TRBD2 aligns across 7 bases. CDR3 length equals 14 residues. With V trimmed by 4 bases and J by 7 bases, 7 bases remained unmatched. The germline gives CDR1 WNHNN, CDR2 SYGVQD (reference sequence). CDR3 sequence (DNA): TGCGCCAGCAGTGCGATTGGGAGGGTTAATGAGCAGTTCTTC. Its protein product is CASSAIGRVNEQFF.

This sequence joins TRBV4-2 and TRBJ2-7; either TRBD1 or TRBD2 may supply D (5 bases each). The CDR3 has 15 amino acids. V was pared by 1 base and J by 0 bases, with 10 bases between. CDR1 and CDR2 (germline): LGHNA, YNFKEQ. Here the CDR3 DNA reads TGTGCCAGCAGCCAAGGGGCAGGGACCTCCTACGAGCAGTACTTC. Encoded protein: CASSQGAGTSYEQYF.

Only a few counts were recorded for this clonotype. The chain is built from TRBV9 and TRBJ2-7, with a weak D call TRBD1 (5 bases). CDR1 SGDLS and CDR2 YYNGEE come from the germline V gene. Trimming took off 1 base at V and 5 bases at J, with 16 bases between the two ends. The CDR3 extends over 15 amino acids. The DNA for the CDR3 is TGTGCCAGCAGCGTAAGTAGATCGGACATCGACGAGCAGTACTTC. Amino acids: CASSVSRSDIDEQYF.

The rearrangement uses TRBV6-5 and TRBJ1-1, with 9 nucleotides matching TRBD1. V dropped 5 bases and J dropped 0; count of bases not matched to a gene: 1. The CDR3 is 14 amino acids. CDR1 MNHEY and CDR2 SVGAGI come from the germline V gene. CDR3 in DNA: TGTGCCAGCAGTCGGGACAGGGTGAACACTGAAGCTTTCTTT. This translates into CASSRDRVNTEAFF.

This clonotype was seen a handful of times. In nucleotides, the CDR3 is TGCGCCAGCAGCTTGGTCGGGACAACGGTCGAAAAACTGTTTTTT. Protein product: CASSLVGTTVEKLFF. This chain connects TRBV5-1 to TRBJ1-4; perhaps TRBD1 as D (6 bases). Germline V gene data show CDR1 as SGHRS and CDR2 as YFSETQ. Trimming removed 0 bases at V and 8 bases at J, with 14 bases between. CDR3 length: 15 residues.

The chain employs TRBV3-1 and TRBJ2-1; 7 bases line up with TRBD2. Looked up from germline, CDR1 is LGHDT and CDR2 is YNNKEL (reference sequence). This CDR3 contains 11 residues. The junction had 0 bases not matched to a gene; V was cut back by 4 bases and J by 9 bases. Written as DNA, the CDR3 is TGTGCCAGCAGCCGGGGGGGTGAGCAGTTCTTC. It codes for CASSRGGEQFF.